This TCR beta chain was captured by sequencing in a study of blood T cell repertoires in COVID-19. Study summary: T cells, B-cell-depleted T cells, or PBMCs supplied cDNA or gDNA.

While infection was still active, Seattle patients were enrolled and then followed longitudinally. In germline, CDR1 is MNHEY, CDR2 SVGAGI. The CDR3 contains 16 residues. The V gene lost 4 bases and the J gene lost 0 bases, with 12 bases spanning the gap. Original analysis: Nucleated cell counts were estimated from reference gene primer amplification. Assay used: immunoSEQ multiplex PCR; TCRdb lists only in-frame clones, some missing. That table furnishes V, J and clone size, whereas the DNA furnished D and trimming. This table holds approximately 500,000 clones, around 90% found once. The chain has TRBV6-5 and TRBJ1-4; a possible D gene is TRBD1 (6 bases). Sample: peripheral blood. This TCR derives from a woman in her 50s with COVID-19, enrolled during active disease. CDR3 coding DNA: TGTGCCAGCAGTTCCCCACAGGGCTCAACTAATGAAAAACTGTTTTTT. It is translated as CASSSPQGSTNEKLFF.